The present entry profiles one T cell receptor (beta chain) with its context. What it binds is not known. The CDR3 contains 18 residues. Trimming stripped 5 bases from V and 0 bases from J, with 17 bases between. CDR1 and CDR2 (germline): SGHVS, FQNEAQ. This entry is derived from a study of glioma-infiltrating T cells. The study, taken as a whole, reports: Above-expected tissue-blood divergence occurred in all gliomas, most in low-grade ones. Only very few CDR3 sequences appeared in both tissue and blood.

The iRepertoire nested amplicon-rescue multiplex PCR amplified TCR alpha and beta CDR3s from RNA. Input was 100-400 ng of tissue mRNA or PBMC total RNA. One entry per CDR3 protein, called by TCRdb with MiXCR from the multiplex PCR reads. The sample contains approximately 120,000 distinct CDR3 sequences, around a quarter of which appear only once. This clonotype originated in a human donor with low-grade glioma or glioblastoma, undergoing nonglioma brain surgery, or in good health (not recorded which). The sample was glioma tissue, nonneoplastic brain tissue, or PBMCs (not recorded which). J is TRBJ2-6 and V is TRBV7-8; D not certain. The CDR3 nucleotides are TGTGCCAGCAGCCTACCGGGCCTCGATTTCTCTGGGGCCAACGTCCTGACTTTC. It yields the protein CASSLPGLDFSGANVLTF.